Below are 20 T cell receptor beta chains sequenced from a single sample in a study of CD8+ T cells in alopecia areata. Once RNA had been extracted, it was reverse transcribed into cDNA to act as the sequencing template. Measured with immunoSEQ multiplex PCR; TCRdb has only the in-frame clones, and not every one. The sample offers about 110,000 clones and no singletons, the top ten holding roughly a fifth. Sequencing was carried out using lesional skin. The receptors shown here come from a C3H/HeJ mouse with alopecia areata. This strain's MHC haplotype is H2-k.

Comments on this clone: Mouse gene names apply. The read terminates 4 residues ahead of where the CDR3 ends, so the germline J gene completes it. The chain couples TRBV13-3 to TRBJ2-5, with 11 bases identical to TRBD2. CDR1 NNHDY and CDR2 SYVADS come from the germline V gene. This CDR3 region has 14 residues. The CDR3 sequence is CASSLTGGGDTQYF. The covered CDR3 bases are TGTGCCAGCAGCCTGACTGGGGGGGGAGAC.

A word on this clone: The germline and genes are mouse ones. From the germline J gene comes the end of the CDR3, since the read stops 4 residues before it. J is TRBJ2-7 and V is TRBV1, with 9 bases fitting TRBD2. The length of the CDR3 is 17 residues. After removal of 1 base from V and 0 bases from J, the junction contained 7 bases not matched to a gene. CDR1 is NSQYPW, CDR2 LRSPGD, per germline (reference sequence). The CDR3 DNA, read in part, is TGCACCTGCAGTGCAGTCAGGACTGGGGACTTCTCCTAT. Protein product: CTCSAVRTGDFSY. From start to end, the CDR3 is CTCSAVRTGDFSYEQYF.

In regard to this clone: Gene names are mouse gene names. Read data end 4 residues before the CDR3 end; the end is taken from the germline J gene. V and J are TRBV13-3 and TRBJ1-1, with 10 bases identical to TRBD1. V shed 5 bases, J shed 3 bases, and the junction held 4 bases outside the gene matches. Germline assignment: CDR1 NNHDY and CDR2 SYVADS. The CDR3 spans 14 residues. CDR3 DNA (partial): TGTGCCAGCAGGACAGGGGGCAGGGACACA. Translation gives CASRTGGRDT. The entire CDR3 is CASRTGGRDTEVFF.

This clone was picked up a small number of times. The genes are named according to mouse. The read ends 4 residues early relative to the CDR3; the germline J gene fills the gap. The V call is TRBV13-3, the J call TRBJ1-2, with 7 bases aligning to TRBD1. Losses at the gene ends were 3 bases for V and 0 bases for J; bases not matched to a gene: 5. The CDR3 is 15 amino acids. Per germline, CDR1 NNHDY and CDR2 SYVADS. CDR3 sequence: CASSGTGGTNSDYTF. The sequenced part of the CDR3 DNA is TGTGCCAGCAGTGGGACAGGAGGAACAAACTCC.

For this clone: Genes and germline are mouse. The read ends 4 residues early relative to the CDR3; the germline J gene fills the gap. Other DNA variants within this sample encode the same CDR3. The chain uses TRBV13-3 and TRBJ2-3; D is perhaps TRBD1 (6 bases). Germline CDR1 is NNHDY and CDR2 is SYVADS. This CDR3 has 14 amino acids. Trimming shortened V by 4 bases and J by 1 base, and 10 bases separated the two germline ends. CDR3 bases read: TGTGCCAGCAGTTCAGGGGAGGGTGCAGAA. It specifies CASSSGEGAE. The full CDR3 reads CASSSGEGAETLYF.

A word on this clone: Germline and genes: mouse. The CDR3 end lies 4 residues beyond the end of the read and is filled in from the germline J gene. The V and J genes are TRBV13-3 and TRBJ2-1; 10 positions match TRBD2. Trimming took 4 bases from V and 4 from J; bases not matched to a gene: 5. The CDR3 is made up of 15 amino acids. Germline values: CDR1 NNHDY, CDR2 SYVADS. Partial CDR3 DNA: TGTGCCAGCAGTCCTTCTGGGGGGGCGTATGCT. Encoded protein: CASSPSGGAYA. The full CDR3 reads CASSPSGGAYAEQFF.

This clone has ten or more counts. Mouse gene names and germline throughout. The sequenced fragment ends 4 residues before the CDR3 boundary, so the rest is inferred from the germline J gene. This chain joins TRBV13-3 and TRBJ2-3; TRBD2 matches at 10 bases. V dropped 0 bases and J dropped 4; count of bases not matched to a gene: 2. Looked up from germline, CDR1 is NNHDY and CDR2 is SYVADS. This CDR3 has 15 amino acids. The CDR3 bases that were read are TGTGCCAGCAGTGATGTACTGGGGGGGACAGAA. Amino acid sequence: CASSDVLGGTE. The whole CDR3 is CASSDVLGGTETLYF.

This clone was seen more than once but under ten times. Here the gene names and germline are mouse. The read is 4 residues too short to cover the CDR3 end, so that end is filled in from the germline J gene. This chain connects TRBV13-3 to TRBJ2-3; TRBD2 matches 12 bases. Unmatched junction bases numbered 5, after V lost 3 bases and J lost 0 bases. The CDR3 length is 17 residues. Germline V gene data show CDR1 as NNHDY and CDR2 as SYVADS. CDR3 DNA (partial): TGTGCCAGCAGTGGGGGACTGGGGGGCTATAGTGCAGAA. Protein sequence: CASSGGLGGYSAE. The whole CDR3 sequence reads CASSGGLGGYSAETLYF.

Concerning this clone: Gene names and germline match the mouse. Coverage ceases 4 residues before the CDR3 finishes, and the germline J gene fills in the end. The genes are TRBV1 and TRBJ2-7; TRBD1 is a possible D gene (6 bases). Trimming took off 0 bases at V and 2 bases at J, with 11 bases between the two ends. Germline V gene lookup returns CDR1 NSQYPW and CDR2 LRSPGD (reference sequence). The CDR3 loop spans 15 amino acids. The part of the CDR3 DNA that was read is TGCACCTGCAGTGCAGATCTGGACAGAACCTAT. This encodes CTCSADLDRTY. The whole CDR3 region reads CTCSADLDRTYEQYF.

This clone was observed many times. The gene names here belong to mouse. The read is 4 residues too short to cover the CDR3 end, so that end is filled in from the germline J gene. The rearrangement links TRBV13-3 to TRBJ2-1; 11 bases agree with TRBD2. J was trimmed by 1 base and V by 2 bases; bases with no gene match: 5. This CDR3 is 17 amino acids long. The germline V gene encodes CDR1 NNHDY and CDR2 SYVADS. The CDR3 bases that were read are TGTGCCAGCAGTGAAACGACTGGGGGGGGGAACTATGCT. It yields the protein CASSETTGGGNYA. The whole CDR3 sequence reads CASSETTGGGNYAEQFF.

Details on this clone: TCRdb gives a protein that differs at residue 14 from what the DNA encodes, so the protein here is translated from the DNA. Genes and germline are mouse. From the germline J gene comes the end of the CDR3, since the read stops 3 residues before it. The rearrangement joins TRBV13-3 to TRBJ1-3; 10 bases align to TRBD1. CDR1 is NNHDY and CDR2 is SYVADS in the germline V gene. Unmatched junction bases numbered 8, after V lost 5 bases and J lost 0 bases. This CDR3 has 17 amino acids. The CDR3 loop reads CASRRTGGPNSGNTLYF. The CDR3 DNA, read in part, is TGTGCCAGCAGACGGACAGGGGGTCCTAATTCTGGAAATACG.

The table lists this clone with many counts. Gene labels here are mouse ones. The DNA ends 4 residues before the CDR3 does, and the rest of the CDR3 is filled in from the germline J gene. The chain uses TRBV13-3 and TRBJ2-5; tentative D call: TRBD2 (6 bases). The length of the CDR3 is 14 residues. Germline loops: CDR1 NNHDY, CDR2 SYVADS. The V end lost 1 base, the J end lost 3 bases, and 9 bases lay between the germline ends. The CDR3 sequence: CASSDRTEQDTQYF. Partial CDR3 DNA: TGTGCCAGCAGTGATAGGACTGAGCAAGAC.

This clone was counted a few times. Gene names are mouse gene names. The sequenced fragment ends 4 residues before the CDR3 boundary, so the rest is inferred from the germline J gene. This chain links TRBV17 with TRBJ2-3, with 12 bases lining up with TRBD2. Germline trimming cut 5 bases from V and 0 bases from J; bases unmatched to any gene: 6. CDR3 length: 17 amino acids. The germline V gene has CDR1 MNHDT and CDR2 YYDKIL. The CDR3 protein is CASSGSGLGGSAETLYF. The CDR3 bases that were read are TGTGCTAGCAGTGGCTCGGGACTGGGGGGTAGTGCAGAA.

For this clone: Gene names refer to mouse genes. This chain's CDR3 is CASSDVGGRQAEQFF. CDR3 DNA, as far as it was read: TGTGCCAGCAGTGATGTGGGGGGGAGACAGGCT. The rearrangement joins TRBV13-3 to TRBJ2-1, with TRBD2 matching 8 bases. The read halts 4 residues ahead of the CDR3 end, with the missing end drawn from the germline J gene. CDR1 and CDR2 (germline): NNHDY, SYVADS. This CDR3 spans 15 amino acids.

Notes on this clone: The germline and genes are mouse ones. The CDR3 end is not reached by the read, which stops 4 residues before it; the germline J gene fills it in. The chain links TRBV13-3 to TRBJ2-1; 11 nucleotides align to TRBD2. This CDR3 has 18 residues. V lost 3 bases to trimming and J lost 0 bases; unmatched junction nucleotides: 8. Germline values: CDR1 NNHDY, CDR2 SYVADS. The CDR3 DNA, read in part, is TGTGCCAGCAGTGGTGGACTGGGGGGCAGATTTAACTATGCT. Translating it yields CASSGGLGGRFNYA. The entire CDR3 is CASSGGLGGRFNYAEQFF.

The table lists this clone with a few counts. Mouse names are used for the genes. The read ends 4 residues early relative to the CDR3; the germline J gene fills the gap. J is TRBJ2-5 and V is TRBV13-3, with a possible D match to TRBD2 (5 bases). CDR1 and CDR2 from the germline V gene are NNHDY and SYVADS. V lost 0 bases and J lost 0, with 8 bases in between. CDR3 size: 15 residues. The CDR3 sequence: CASSDAHWNQDTQYF. The sequenced part of the CDR3 DNA is TGTGCCAGCAGTGATGCACACTGGAACCAAGAC.

This clone was seen more than once but under ten times. The gene symbols are mouse symbols. The CDR3 is cut off 4 residues early in the read; its end comes from the germline J gene. The gene calls are TRBV19 and TRBJ2-1; D is possibly TRBD2 (7 bases). Germline CDR1 reads FNHDT; CDR2 reads SITEND (reference sequence). The ends were cut back, 1 base at V and 5 bases at J, with 13 bases in the middle. CDR3 length: 15 amino acids. CDR3 in amino acids: CASSITGGRDAEQFF. The CDR3 bases that were read are TGTGCCAGCAGTATAACCGGGGGGCGCGATGCT.

Of note for this clone: The gene symbols are mouse symbols. The missing CDR3 end, 4 residues past where the read stops, is filled in from the germline J gene. The V and J genes are TRBV13-3 and TRBJ2-4, with 8 bases lining up with TRBD2. The V segment lost 0 bases and the J segment 3 bases; nucleotides outside the gene matches: 3. This CDR3 has 15 residues. The germline gives CDR1 NNHDY, CDR2 SYVADS. CDR3 DNA, as far as it was read: TGTGCCAGCAGTGATGCGGGGGGGGCGCAAAAC. Encoded protein: CASSDAGGAQN. The entire CDR3 protein reads CASSDAGGAQNTLYF.

This clone has at least ten counts. Gene names denote mouse genes. Read data end 4 residues before the CDR3 end; the end is taken from the germline J gene. V and J are TRBV13-3 and TRBJ2-3; maybe TRBD1 (6 bases). Trimming took off 6 bases at V and 0 bases at J, with 11 bases between the two ends. The CDR3 extends over 14 amino acids. Per germline, CDR1 NNHDY and CDR2 SYVADS. The CDR3 spells CASTVQGSAETLYF. The covered CDR3 bases are TGTGCCAGCACCGTACAGGGTAGTGCAGAA.

This clone has more than one count but fewer than ten. Gene names and germline refer to mouse. The CDR3 is cut off 4 residues early in the read; its end comes from the germline J gene. The rearrangement uses TRBV19 and TRBJ1-4, with D hard to call. The CDR3 is 14 residues long. Trimming pared 2 bases from V and 0 bases from J, leaving 5 bases between. Germline V gene sequence: CDR1 FNHDT, CDR2 SITEND (reference sequence). The CDR3 here is CASSILISNERLFF. The sequenced CDR3 bases are TGTGCCAGCAGTATCTTAATTTCCAACGAA.